These T cell receptor beta chains were read from a single sample in a study of cytomegalovirus exposure and HLA in healthy donors. TCRdb's table, derived via immunoSEQ multiplex PCR, lists solely in-frame clones and lacks some. The sample comprises about 140,000 clones, 73% of which are singletons, and around an eighth rests with the top ten. Specimen: PBMCs. The receptors were gathered from a human donor in good health. CDR3s include the opening cysteine and the closing phenylalanine or tryptophan. D genes are given only for firm matches. The size of a clone is reported for some rows only, either as once, few or many, or as a class for expanded clones.

v_call	d_call	clone_size	j_call	cdr3_aa	cdr3_nt
TRBV20-1	.	once	TRBJ2-7	CSASNRLAQYF	TGCAGTGCTAGCAATCGGCTAGCGCAGTACTTC
TRBV6-1	.	.	TRBJ2-2	CASSEATGRGTGELFF	TGTGCCAGCAGTGAAGCCACAGGGAGGGGAACCGGGGAGCTGTTTTTT
TRBV25-1	.	.	TRBJ1-1	CASSAALEGNTEAFF	TGTGCCAGCAGTGCGGCCTTAGAGGGGAACACTGAAGCTTTCTTT
TRBV6-1	TRBD2	.	TRBJ2-7	CASRPGLAGNEQYF	TGTGCCAGCAGGCCGGGACTAGCGGGCAACGAGCAGTACTTC
TRBV4-1	TRBD2	.	TRBJ2-3	CASSHSGGIDTQYF	TGCGCCAGCAGCCATAGCGGGGGAATAGATACGCAGTATTTT
TRBV29-1	.	.	TRBJ2-7	CSVERARSEQYF	TGCAGCGTTGAAAGAGCCCGTTCCGAGCAGTACTTC
TRBV18	.	.	TRBJ2-3	CASSPYPGATDTQYF	TGTGCCAGCTCACCGTACCCTGGGGCCACAGATACGCAGTATTTT
TRBV11-1	.	.	TRBJ1-1	CASSQVENTEAFF	TGTGCCAGCAGCCAAGTAGAGAACACTGAAGCTTTCTTT
TRBV5-6	.	few	TRBJ1-1	CASSPRTVNTEAFF	TGTGCCAGCAGCCCCAGGACAGTGAACACTGAAGCTTTCTTT
TRBV29-1	.	.	TRBJ1-2	CSVDRGYTF	TGCAGCGTTGATCGTGGCTACACCTTC
TRBV7-9	.	.	TRBJ2-3	CASSLGSGVATDTQYF	TGTGCCAGCAGCTTAGGTTCGGGGGTTGCGACAGATACGCAGTATTTT
TRBV7-9	.	.	TRBJ2-7	CASSSHCEQYF	TGTGCCAGCAGCTCCCACTGCGAGCAGTACTTC
TRBV7-8	.	.	TRBJ2-2	CASSLAGGTGELFF	TGTGCCAGCAGCTTAGCGGGGGGCACCGGGGAGCTGTTTTTT
TRBV11-3	.	once	TRBJ2-2	CASSFPADTILNTGELFF	TGTGCCAGCAGCTTCCCCGCGGACACAATACTAAACACCGGGGAGCTGTTTTTT
TRBV6-1	.	.	TRBJ2-1	CASSESGFSSYNEQFF	TGTGCCAGCAGTGAAAGCGGGTTCAGCTCCTACAATGAGCAGTTCTTC
TRBV7-8	TRBD1	.	TRBJ1-1	CASSFDRGRNTEAFF	TGTGCCAGCAGCTTCGACAGGGGGAGGAACACTGAAGCTTTCTTT
TRBV7-6	TRBD2	.	TRBJ2-5	CASSLGASGGAEETQYF	TGTGCCAGCAGCTTAGGGGCTAGCGGGGGGGCAGAAGAGACCCAGTACTTC
TRBV28	TRBD1	.	TRBJ1-2	CASSSGQGGAGYTF	TGTGCCAGCAGTTCCGGACAGGGCGGAGCTGGCTACACCTTC
TRBV18	.	.	TRBJ2-1	CASSPLLVRNEQFF	TGTGCCAGCTCACCCTTACTCGTTCGCAATGAGCAGTTCTTC
TRBV28	.	few	TRBJ1-5	CASSPSGRDSNQPQHF	TGTGCCAGCAGTCCCTCCGGACGGGATAGCAATCAGCCCCAGCATTTT
TRBV18	.	.	TRBJ2-3	CASSPRHSTDTQYF	TGTGCCAGCTCACCACGGCACAGCACAGATACGCAGTATTTT
TRBV5-4	TRBD2	.	TRBJ2-3	CASSHLLAGSTDTQYF	TGTGCCAGCAGCCACTTACTAGCGGGAAGCACAGATACGCAGTATTTT
TRBV7-9	TRBD1	few	TRBJ1-4	CASGQVNEKLFF	TGTGCCTCCGGACAGGTTAATGAAAAACTGTTTTTT
TRBV2	TRBD1	once	TRBJ2-2	CASISGQGASTGELFF	TGTGCCAGTATTTCTGGACAGGGGGCTAGCACCGGGGAGCTGTTTTTT
TRBV13	TRBD1	.	TRBJ2-5	CASTSKDRGFEETQYF	TGTGCCAGCACCTCCAAGGACAGGGGATTCGAAGAGACCCAGTACTTC
TRBV6-5	TRBD1	.	TRBJ2-7	CASSYSGQANEQYF	TGTGCCAGCAGTTACTCGGGACAGGCTAACGAGCAGTACTTC
TRBV7-2	TRBD2	.	TRBJ2-7	CASSEDPGTRLYEQYF	TGTGCCAGCAGCGAAGACCCCGGGACTAGACTTTACGAGCAGTACTTC
TRBV27	.	.	TRBJ2-7	CASSLGRRVDEQYF	TGTGCCAGCAGTTTAGGTAGGAGGGTCGACGAGCAGTACTTC
TRBV7-2	.	.	TRBJ2-3	CASSLFGQSTDTQYF	TGTGCCAGCAGCTTATTCGGACAGAGCACAGATACGCAGTATTTT
TRBV7-9	.	few	TRBJ2-3	CASSQTPLNTDTQYF	TGTGCCAGCAGTCAAACCCCGCTAAACACAGATACGCAGTATTTT
TRBV10-3	TRBD2	.	TRBJ2-5	CAISLAGGQETQYF	TGTGCCATCAGTCTAGCGGGGGGGCAAGAGACCCAGTACTTC
TRBV5-1	TRBD2	.	TRBJ2-7	CASSPGTSSLSYEQYF	TGCGCCAGCAGCCCGGGGACTAGCTCCCTTTCCTACGAGCAGTACTTC
TRBV30	.	.	TRBJ2-2	CAWSLGVVTGELFF	TGTGCCTGGAGTCTGGGCGTCGTCACCGGGGAGCTGTTTTTT
TRBV5-1	TRBD2	.	TRBJ2-1	CASSLALSLSSGRSNEQFF	TGCGCCAGCAGCTTGGCCTTATCCCTATCTAGCGGGAGGAGTAATGAGCAGTTCTTC
TRBV4-1	.	few	TRBJ2-7	CASSQGQALSYEQYF	TGCGCCAGCAGCCAAGGACAGGCCCTCTCCTACGAGCAGTACTTC
TRBV6-1	.	few	TRBJ1-1	CASSVQGTTEAFF	TGTGCCAGCAGCGTACAGGGCACCACTGAAGCTTTCTTT
TRBV6-5	.	.	TRBJ2-7	CASSYSGLDYEQYF	TGTGCCAGCAGTTACAGCGGGTTGGACTACGAGCAGTACTTC
TRBV2	TRBD2	.	TRBJ2-3	CASSPSGNIRGTQYF	TGTGCCAGCAGTCCTAGCGGGAACATTAGAGGTACGCAGTATTTT
TRBV7-8	.	.	TRBJ2-3	CASSPRQERTYSTDTQYF	TGTGCCAGCAGCCCCCGACAGGAACGTACCTATAGCACAGATACGCAGTATTTT
TRBV15	.	.	TRBJ2-6	CATSRDRGSGANVLTF	TGTGCCACCAGCAGAGATAGAGGGTCTGGGGCCAACGTCCTGACTTTC
TRBV5-1	.	once	TRBJ2-5	CASSLGPRRETQYF	TGCGCCAGCAGCCTGGGGCCTCGGCGGGAGACCCAGTACTTC
TRBV18	TRBD1	.	TRBJ2-1	CASLGTGRSYNEQFF	TGTGCCAGCTTGGGGACAGGGAGGTCCTACAATGAGCAGTTCTTC
TRBV6-1	.	.	TRBJ2-2	CASSLDTGELFF	TGTGCCAGCAGTCTAGACACCGGGGAGCTGTTTTTT
TRBV2	TRBD1	.	TRBJ2-7	CASSVRDRANEQYF	TGTGCCAGCAGTGTTAGGGACAGGGCTAACGAGCAGTACTTC
TRBV12-5	.	.	TRBJ1-1	CASGLGGKNTEAFF	TGTGCTAGTGGTTTAGGCGGTAAGAACACTGAAGCTTTCTTT
TRBV13	.	.	TRBJ2-4	CASSLGGLQRGLGKNIQYF	TGTGCCAGCAGCTTAGGGGGGTTACAAAGGGGTTTAGGCAAAAACATTCAGTACTTC
TRBV27	.	.	TRBJ2-7	CASRRETEQYF	TGTGCCAGCAGGCGGGAAACCGAGCAGTACTTC
TRBV5-1	TRBD2	.	TRBJ2-3	CATKTSQGTDTQYF	TGCGCCACCAAGACTAGCCAGGGCACAGATACGCAGTATTTT
TRBV10-1	.	.	TRBJ2-2	CASSESVGEAGELFF	TGCGCCAGCAGTGAGTCCGTGGGGGAGGCCGGGGAGCTGTTTTTT
TRBV28	TRBD1	.	TRBJ1-2	CASSIPRTGGSYYGYTF	TGTGCCAGCAGTATCCCGAGGACAGGGGGTTCTTACTATGGCTACACCTTC
TRBV6-1	.	few	TRBJ1-2	CASSEGLRDGYTF	TGTGCCAGCAGTGAGGGCTTAAGAGATGGCTACACCTTC
TRBV2	TRBD1	once	TRBJ2-2	CASRAGTGAAGELFF	TGTGCCAGCAGAGCCGGGACAGGGGCGGCCGGGGAGCTGTTTTTT
TRBV2	.	few	TRBJ1-2	CASSERTVRYGYTF	TGTGCCAGCAGTGAAAGGACAGTTAGGTATGGCTACACCTTC